The clone carrying this T cell receptor (beta chain) was detected only once. Researchers amplified the TCR beta CDR3 regions from RNA transcripts. Initially, a first-round RT-PCR of the TCR CDR3 employed the HTBI primer set. TCRdb reprocessed the multiplex PCR reads with MiXCR, giving one entry per CDR3 protein. The profile shows 600,000 to 800,000 distinct CDR3 sequences, around 40% of them singletons. This specimen belongs to a study of T cells in Graves' hyperthyroidism and ophthalmopathy. Germline-derived CDR1 and CDR2 are SGHTA and FQGNSA. CDR3 size: 15 residues. V was pared by 5 bases and J by 4 bases, with 17 bases between.

The chain combines TRBV7-2 with TRBJ1-1; D not resolved. This sequence was found in a woman aged 40 to 50 with Graves' hyperthyroidism. Source material: blood. CDR3 sequence reads: CASSQDRAVPTEAFF. The CDR3, as DNA: TGTGCCAGCAGCCAAGATAGGGCAGTTCCCACTGAAGCTTTCTTT.